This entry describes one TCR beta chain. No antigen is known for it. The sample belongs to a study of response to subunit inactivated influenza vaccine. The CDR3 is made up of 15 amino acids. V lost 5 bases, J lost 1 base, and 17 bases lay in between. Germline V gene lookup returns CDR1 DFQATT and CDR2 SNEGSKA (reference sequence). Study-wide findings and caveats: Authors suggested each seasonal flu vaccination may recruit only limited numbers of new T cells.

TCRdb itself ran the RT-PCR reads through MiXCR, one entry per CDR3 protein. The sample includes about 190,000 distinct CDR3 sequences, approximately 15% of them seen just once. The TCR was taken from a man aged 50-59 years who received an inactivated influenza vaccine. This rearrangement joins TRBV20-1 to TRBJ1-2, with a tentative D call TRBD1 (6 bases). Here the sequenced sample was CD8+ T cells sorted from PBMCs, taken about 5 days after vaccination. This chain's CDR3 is CSAYPRDIINYGYTF. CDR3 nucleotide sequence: TGCAGTGCTTACCCCCGGGACATCATTAACTATGGCTACACCTTC.